This passage covers 3 T cell receptor beta chains from one sample sequenced in a study of T cell repertoires in cytomegalovirus infection. TCRdb fed the reads into MiXCR, producing one record per CDR3 protein. The sample has around 450,000 distinct CDR3 sequences; around 32% are singletons. The material sequenced was PBMCs. Receptors were obtained from a human donor in good health (CMV status not recorded). Some clones in this sample may be carry-over from other donors' samples.

The J gene is TRBJ1-6, the V gene TRBV30; D is unresolved. This CDR3 spans 17 amino acids. V lost 0 bases to trimming and J lost 3 bases, with 15 bases between them. The germline V gene has CDR1 GTSNPN and CDR2 SVGIG (reference sequence). The CDR3 DNA sequence: TGTGCCTGGAGTGTACTGCAGACTAGTAGCTATAATTCACCCCTCCACTTT. Translation: CAWSVLQTSSYNSPLHF.

V is TRBV7-9 and J is TRBJ1-1; 10 nucleotides align to TRBD1. The V segment lost 4 bases and the J segment 5 bases; nucleotides outside the gene matches: 10. The CDR3 loop spans 16 amino acids. Germline CDR1 reads SEHNR; CDR2 reads FQNEAQ (reference sequence). The CDR3 sequence: CASSSGQGVMLTEAFF. The CDR3 region has the DNA TGTGCCAGCAGCTCCGGACAGGGGGTGATGTTGACTGAAGCTTTCTTT.

About this clonotype itself: This CDR3 is missing its conserved last phenylalanine or tryptophan, likely due to a read error. Because the CDR3's place on the DNA is in doubt, the DNA is left out and the CDR3 is given as listed by TCRdb. V and J are TRBV7-2 and TRBJ1-5; the D segment call TRBD1 is taken from the table without a DNA check. CDR1 and CDR2 from the germline V gene are SGHTA and FQGNSA. The CDR3 spans 16 residues, counting both ends. CDR3 protein: CASSLPGAGSNQPQNV.